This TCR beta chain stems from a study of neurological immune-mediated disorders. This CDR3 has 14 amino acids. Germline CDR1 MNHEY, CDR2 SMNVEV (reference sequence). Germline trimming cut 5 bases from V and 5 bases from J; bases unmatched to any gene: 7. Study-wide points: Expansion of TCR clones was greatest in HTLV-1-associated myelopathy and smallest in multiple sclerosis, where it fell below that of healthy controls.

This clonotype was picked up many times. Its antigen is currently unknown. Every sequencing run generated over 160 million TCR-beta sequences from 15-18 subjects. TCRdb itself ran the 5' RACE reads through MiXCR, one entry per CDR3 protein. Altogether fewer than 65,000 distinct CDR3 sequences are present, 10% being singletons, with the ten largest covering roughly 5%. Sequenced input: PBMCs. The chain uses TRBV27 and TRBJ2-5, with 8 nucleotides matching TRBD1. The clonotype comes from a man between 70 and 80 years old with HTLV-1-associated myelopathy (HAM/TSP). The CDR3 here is CASSRQGIWETQYF. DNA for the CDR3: TGTGCCAGCAGTCGACAGGGGATATGGGAGACCCAGTACTTC.